The rows below give T cell receptor beta chains drawn from one sample of a study of immune evolution from preneoplasia to lung adenocarcinoma. The data were produced by immunoSEQ multiplex PCR, yet TCRdb's version contains in-frame clones alone and is incomplete. The sample contains 6,000 to 8,500 clones, 75% to 85% of which appear only once. The sample taken for sequencing was FFPE minimally invasive lung adenocarcinoma tissue. These receptors were taken from a person between 70 and 80 years old with lung adenocarcinoma. The CDR3 runs from the conserved cysteine through the conserved F or W. Fields, in order: CDR3 length, J gene, D gene, clone size, V gene, CDR3 DNA, CDR3 protein. The D gene is left open where the match is weak. Only part of the rows carry a size: once, few, many, or a class if the clone is expanded.

13	TRBJ2-2	.	.	TRBV6-5	TGTGCCAGCAGTTACCAGGACACCGGGGAGCTGTTTTTT	CASSYQDTGELFF
14	TRBJ1-2	.	few	TRBV19	TGTGCCAGTAGTACCCGTGGGCAGATCTATGGCTACACCTTC	CASSTRGQIYGYTF
13	TRBJ1-2	.	.	TRBV28	TGTGCCAGCAGTTTCGCCGGTAACTATGGCTACACCTTC	CASSFAGNYGYTF
15	TRBJ2-1	TRBD2	few	TRBV7-8	TGTGCCAGCAGCCCCGTTGGTCTAGCGGGCGATGAGCAGTTCTTC	CASSPVGLAGDEQFF
12	TRBJ2-2	.	.	TRBV6-6	TGTGCCAGCAGTTCCAGCCCCGGGGAGCTGTTTTTT	CASSSSPGELFF